These 8 T cell receptor beta chains came from one sample sequenced in a study of Ad26.COV2.S vaccination and SARS-CoV-2 variants. Only in-frame clones appear in the TCRdb table, and some are missing; sequencing was by immunoSEQ multiplex PCR. Among fewer than 800,000 clones, around 89% were seen once, and the ten largest hold over 1.3%. Treatment described: roughly 19 received Ad26.COV2.S at low or high dose, single or two shots; a few received placebo; per-sample allocation not given. Vaccine and placebo recipients were sampled on day 63 after the first injection. The sequenced sample was peripheral blood, obtained in a trial of Ad26.COV2.S vaccine versus placebo. These receptors all stem from a person between 18 and 65 years old who received the Ad26.COV2.S COVID-19 vaccine or a placebo.

This sequence joins TRBV9 and TRBJ2-2; 14 bases are a match to TRBD2. The V and J ends lost 6 bases and 6 bases, in that order; junction bases with no gene match: 7. This CDR3 region has 16 residues. The germline gives CDR1 SGDLS, CDR2 YYNGEE. This CDR3 is CASTGLAGGGPGELFF. CDR3 bases: TGTGCCAGCACCGGACTAGCGGGGGGCGGCCCCGGGGAGCTGTTTTTT.

The V and J genes are TRBV5-6 and TRBJ2-7; D gene unclear. The germline V gene encodes CDR1 SGHDT and CDR2 YYEEEE. Trimming left V 0 bases short and J 1 base short, with 8 bases between. This CDR3 comprises 14 residues. CDR3 nucleotides: TGTGCCAGCAGCTTGGGGGCCGGGTCCTACGAGCAGTACTTC. This sequence encodes CASSLGAGSYEQYF.

The rearrangement uses TRBV5-5 and TRBJ1-5; D might be TRBD1 (6 bases). The CDR3 is 15 residues long. Trimming shortened V by 4 bases and J by 2 bases, and 13 bases separated the two germline ends. Germline loops: CDR1 SGHKS, CDR2 YYEKEE (reference sequence). The CDR3, as DNA: TGTGCCAGCAGCGGTAGGACAGATGGCAATCAGCCCCAGCATTTT. Protein sequence: CASSGRTDGNQPQHF.

For this clone: Other DNA sequences within the sample encode an identical CDR3. The genes are TRBV2 and TRBJ1-5; 7 bases match TRBD1. The germline gives CDR1 SNHLY, CDR2 FYNNEI. With 4 bases clipped from V and 4 bases from J, the junction kept 4 bases outside the gene matches. The CDR3 covers 14 residues. The CDR3, as DNA: TGTGCCAGCAGTGGGACAGGCGGGAATCAGCCCCAGCATTTT. Translated: CASSGTGGNQPQHF.

The chain employs TRBV14 and TRBJ2-2; D not resolved. The CDR3 extends over 14 amino acids. V gave up 3 bases and J gave up 7 bases, with 12 bases separating them. Germline V gene sequence: CDR1 SGHDN, CDR2 FVKESK. This CDR3 is CASSQARRVGELFF. CDR3 DNA sequence: TGTGCCAGCAGCCAGGCAAGAAGGGTCGGGGAGCTGTTTTTT.

This clone was observed a single time. V and J are TRBV2 and TRBJ2-6; D is perhaps TRBD2 (7 bases). With 5 bases removed from V and 0 bases from J, the gap between germline ends came to 11 bases. CDR1 and CDR2 from the germline V gene are SNHLY and FYNNEI. There are 16 residues in the CDR3. CDR3 sequence: CASSRGGPSGANVLTF. DNA of the CDR3: TGTGCCAGCAGTAGGGGGGGGCCCTCTGGGGCCAACGTCCTGACTTTC. Looking up the rest from reference TRBV2 and TRBJ2-6 gives the full variable domain: EPEVTQTPSHQVTQMGQEVILRCVPISNHLYFYWYRQILGQKVEFLVSFYNNEISEKSEIFDDQFSVERPDGSNFTLKIRSTKLEDSAMYFCASSRGGPSGANVLTFGAGSRLTVL.

This rearrangement joins TRBV11-2 to TRBJ2-7; D is ambiguous. V lost 2 bases to trimming and J lost 2 bases, with 7 bases between them. The CDR3 totals 13 residues. The germline V gene encodes CDR1 SGHAT and CDR2 FQNNGV. The CDR3 nucleotides read TGTGCCAGCAGCTTACGCAGAACCTACGAGCAGTACTTC. This codes for CASSLRRTYEQYF.

The gene calls are TRBV5-1 and TRBJ1-2, with 10 bases identical to TRBD1. Trimming cost V 2 bases and J 8 bases; bases outside gene matches: 9. Germline-derived CDR1 and CDR2 are SGHRS and YFSETQ. CDR3 length: 15 residues. CDR3 DNA sequence: TGCGCCAGCAGCTTTAGATCGACAGGGGGCGACGGCTACACCTTC. It codes for CASSFRSTGGDGYTF.